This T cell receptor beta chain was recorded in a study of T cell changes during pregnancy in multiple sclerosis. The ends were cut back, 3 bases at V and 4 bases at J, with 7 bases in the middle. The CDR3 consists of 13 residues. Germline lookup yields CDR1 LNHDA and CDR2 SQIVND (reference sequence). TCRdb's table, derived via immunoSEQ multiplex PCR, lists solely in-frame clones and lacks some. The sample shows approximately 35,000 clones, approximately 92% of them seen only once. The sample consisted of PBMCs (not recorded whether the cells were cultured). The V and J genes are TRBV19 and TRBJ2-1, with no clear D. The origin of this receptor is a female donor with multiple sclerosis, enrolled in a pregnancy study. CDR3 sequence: CASSISPYNEQFF. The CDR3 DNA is TGTGCCAGTAGTATTTCACCTTACAATGAGCAGTTCTTC. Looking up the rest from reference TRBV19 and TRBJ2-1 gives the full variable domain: DGGITQSPKYLFRKEGQNVTLSCEQNLNHDAMYWYRQDPGQGLRLIYYSQIVNDFQKGDIAEGYSVSREKKESFPLTVTSAQKNPTAFYLCASSISPYNEQFFGPGTRLTVL.